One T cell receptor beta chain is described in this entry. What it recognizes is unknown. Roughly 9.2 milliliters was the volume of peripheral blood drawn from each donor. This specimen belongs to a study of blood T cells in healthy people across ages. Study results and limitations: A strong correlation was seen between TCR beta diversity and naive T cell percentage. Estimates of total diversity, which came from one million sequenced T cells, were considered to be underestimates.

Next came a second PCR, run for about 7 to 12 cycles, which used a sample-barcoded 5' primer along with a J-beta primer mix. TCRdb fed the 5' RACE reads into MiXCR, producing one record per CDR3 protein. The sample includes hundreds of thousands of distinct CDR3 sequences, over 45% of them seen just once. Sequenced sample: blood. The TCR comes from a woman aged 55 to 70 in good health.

Written as DNA, the CDR3 is TGTGCCAGCAGGGCCGCACTAGCAATCAATGAGCAGTTCTTC. It yields the protein CASRAALAINEQFF. The chain combines TRBV2 with TRBJ2-1; weak D call: TRBD2 (6 bases). The CDR3 runs to 14 residues. Germline V gene data show CDR1 as SNHLY and CDR2 as FYNNEI. V was pared by 6 bases and J by 6 bases, with 15 bases between.